The 10 T cell receptor beta chains below were found in one sample sequenced in a study of blood T cell repertoires in COVID-19 (dated by TCRdb to the early 2020s). Libraries were constructed by the immunoSEQ multiplex PCR assay. TCRdb limited this immuneACCESS table to in-frame rearrangements with V and J called. A share of clones is missing; checked studies link under half to unresolved V genes, and the rest is unexplained. The sample table shows some 210,000 clones, and roughly 78% are seen once. The ten largest make up 10% to 15% of the sample. Sequenced material: peripheral blood. The receptor set was obtained from a woman in her 40s with acute or convalescent COVID-19.

This chain joins TRBV10-3 and TRBJ2-5; D possibly corresponds to TRBD2 (5 bases). From germline, CDR1 is ENHRY and CDR2 SYGVKD. V was pared by 10 bases and J by 1 base, with 13 bases between. The CDR3 runs to 13 residues. CDR3 loop: CATGRTAQETQYF. CDR3 DNA: TGTGCCACCGGACGGACTGCCCAAGAGACCCAGTACTTC.

The CDR3 DNA follows: TGTGCCAGCCGGCGGCAGACCACGGAGTACTTC. Translated: CASRRQTTEYF. The rearrangement uses TRBV6-5 and TRBJ2-7; no definite D call. The CDR3 extends over 11 amino acids. The ends were cut back, 8 bases at V and 11 bases at J, with 16 bases in the middle. In germline, CDR1 is MNHEY, CDR2 SVGAGI.

This chain uses TRBV15 with TRBJ2-1, with 12 bases fitting TRBD2. The CDR3 has 16 amino acids. CDR1 LNHNV and CDR2 YYDKDF come from the germline V gene (reference sequence). The J segment lost 8 bases and the V segment lost 2 bases, leaving 7 bases of the junction unmatched. CDR3 sequence reads: CATSRPSGRGGYEQFF. The CDR3 DNA sequence: TGTGCCACCAGCAGACCTAGCGGGAGGGGTGGCTATGAGCAGTTCTTC.

The chain has TRBV30 and TRBJ2-1, with 9 bases aligning to TRBD2. V trimming: 6 bases; J trimming: 3 bases; junction bases outside the gene matches: 15. The CDR3 is 17 amino acids. The germline V gene encodes CDR1 GTSNPN and CDR2 SVGIG (reference sequence). The CDR3 here is CACYLLLAGPGYNEQFF. The CDR3 region has the DNA TGTGCCTGCTATCTCCTCCTAGCGGGGCCGGGCTACAATGAGCAGTTCTTC.

A few counts support this clone. The chain recombines TRBV5-4 with TRBJ2-7, with TRBD1 identical over 9 bases. Germline assignment: CDR1 SGHNT and CDR2 YYREEE (reference sequence). The CDR3 runs to 13 residues. The CDR3 reads CGQIWDRAYEQYF. The CDR3 DNA reads as TGTGGACAGATCTGGGACAGGGCCTACGAGCAGTACTTC.

The CDR3 nucleotides are TGCGCCAGCAGCTTGGGTGGCGGCTACACCTTC. Translating it yields CASSLGGGYTF. The gene calls are TRBV5-1 and TRBJ1-2, with D hard to call. The germline gives CDR1 SGHRS, CDR2 YFSETQ. The CDR3 is made up of 11 amino acids. V dropped 0 bases and J dropped 8 bases, with 5 bases sitting between them.

This sequence joins TRBV28 and TRBJ1-5; 8 bases fit TRBD1. V dropped 4 bases and J dropped 4; count of bases not matched to a gene: 6. CDR1 MDHEN and CDR2 SYDVKM come from the germline V gene. CDR3 size: 15 residues. CDR3 nucleotide sequence: TGTGCCAGCAGTTCCACGGACAGGGTGAATCAGCCCCAGCATTTT. It encodes CASSSTDRVNQPQHF.

This clone was counted once. The chain joins TRBV5-1 to TRBJ1-2; 9 bases align to TRBD1. The CDR3 extends over 12 amino acids. J was trimmed by 10 bases and V by 4 bases; bases with no gene match: 5. Per germline, CDR1 SGHRS and CDR2 YFSETQ. This CDR3 is CASSVRDRDYTF. The CDR3 nucleotides read TGCGCCAGCAGCGTCCGGGACAGGGACTACACCTTC.

This chain uses TRBV24-1 with TRBJ1-1; maybe TRBD1 (6 bases). V was cut by 2 bases and J by 10 bases, with 10 bases left in between. Germline values: CDR1 KGHDR, CDR2 SFDVKD. The length of the CDR3 is 12 residues. This CDR3 is CATSDSGHRAFF. For the CDR3, the DNA is TGTGCCACCAGTGATTCGGGACATCGAGCTTTCTTT.

This clone was counted once. This rearrangement joins TRBV21-1 to TRBJ2-7; the table assigns TRBD2, which was not confirmed against the DNA. TRBV21-1 is marked as a pseudogene. The CDR3 has 14 amino acids. The CDR3: CASSKRERAYEQYF. For the CDR3, the DNA is TGTGCCAGCAGCAAAAGGGAGAGAGCCTACGAGCAGTACTTC.